This T cell receptor (beta chain) derives from a study of cytomegalovirus exposure and HLA in healthy donors. Germline-derived CDR1 and CDR2 are MGHDK and SYGVNS. The CDR3 runs 14 residues. V gave up 3 bases and J gave up 7 bases, with 15 bases separating them. The PCR contained 60 Vbeta and 13 Jbeta primers. Using immunoSEQ multiplex PCR, the repertoire was profiled, and TCRdb retains in-frame clones only, with some absent. The table has some 180,000 clones, roughly 82% seen once. In regard to this clone: The antigen is unknown.

Study-wide results and limits: Presence/absence analyses supposed approximately even sequencing depth among donors. In a later analysis, TCR association rates varied by HLA locus: DRB1 most, HLA-C fewest. Analysis performed later found about 17,000 TCR beta sequences associated with HLA alleles at 0.05 false discovery rate.

The TCR comes from a man between 40 and 49 years old in good health and CMV-seronegative. The chain couples TRBV25-1 to TRBJ1-1, with a possible D match to TRBD1 (6 bases). The sample consisted of PBMCs. The CDR3 DNA reads as TGTGCCAGCAGTGACAGATTTGAGGACAGTGAAGCTTTCTTT. Protein sequence: CASSDRFEDSEAFF. The full variable domain, with the rest looked up from reference TRBV25-1 and TRBJ1-1, is EADIYQTPRYLVIGTGKKITLECSQTMGHDKMYWYQQDPGMELHLIHYSYGVNSTEKGDLSSESTVSRIRTEHFPLTLESARPSHTSQYLCASSDRFEDSEAFFGQGTRLTVV.